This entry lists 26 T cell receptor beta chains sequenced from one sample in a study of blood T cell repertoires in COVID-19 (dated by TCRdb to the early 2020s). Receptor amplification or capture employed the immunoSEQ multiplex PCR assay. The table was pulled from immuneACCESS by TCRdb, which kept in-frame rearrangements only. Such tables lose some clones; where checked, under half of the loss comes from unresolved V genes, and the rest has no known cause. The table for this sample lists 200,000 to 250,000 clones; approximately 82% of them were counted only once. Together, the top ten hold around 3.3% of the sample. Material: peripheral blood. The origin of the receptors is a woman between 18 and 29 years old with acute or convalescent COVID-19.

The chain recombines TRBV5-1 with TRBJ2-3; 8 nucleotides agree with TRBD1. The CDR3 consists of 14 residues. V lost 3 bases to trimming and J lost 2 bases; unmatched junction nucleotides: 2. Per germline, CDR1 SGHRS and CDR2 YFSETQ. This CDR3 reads CASSSGQVTDTQYF. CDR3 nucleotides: TGCGCCAGCAGCTCGGGACAGGTCACAGATACGCAGTATTTT.

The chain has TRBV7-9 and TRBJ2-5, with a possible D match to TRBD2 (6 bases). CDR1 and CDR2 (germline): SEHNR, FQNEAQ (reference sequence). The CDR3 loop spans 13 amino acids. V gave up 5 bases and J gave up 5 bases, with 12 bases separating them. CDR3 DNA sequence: TGTGCCAGCAGCCCGAATCGGGGGGAGACCCAGTACTTC. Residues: CASSPNRGETQYF.

CDR3 region: CASSQDAGLQETQYF. CDR3 in DNA: TGCGCCAGCAGCCAAGATGCAGGGTTACAAGAGACCCAGTACTTC. This chain joins TRBV4-3 and TRBJ2-5, with D possibly being TRBD1 (5 bases). Germline V gene data show CDR1 as LGHNA and CDR2 as YSLEER. Between the trimmed V and J ends, which lost 0 bases and 2 bases, there was a span of 10 bases. The CDR3 runs to 15 residues.

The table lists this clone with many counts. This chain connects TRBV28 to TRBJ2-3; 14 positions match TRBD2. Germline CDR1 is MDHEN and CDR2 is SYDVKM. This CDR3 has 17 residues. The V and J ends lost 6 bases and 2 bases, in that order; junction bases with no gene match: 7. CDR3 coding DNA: TGTGCCAGCAGCAATGTGGGACTAGCGGGAGCCACAGATACGCAGTATTTT. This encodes CASSNVGLAGATDTQYF.

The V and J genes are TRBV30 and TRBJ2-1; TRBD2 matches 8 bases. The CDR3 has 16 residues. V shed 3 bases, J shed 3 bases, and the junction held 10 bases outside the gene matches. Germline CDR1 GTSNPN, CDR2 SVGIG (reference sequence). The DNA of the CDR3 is TGTGCCTGGAGAGACCAGGGCGGGAGGAGCTACAATGAGCAGTTCTTC. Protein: CAWRDQGGRSYNEQFF.

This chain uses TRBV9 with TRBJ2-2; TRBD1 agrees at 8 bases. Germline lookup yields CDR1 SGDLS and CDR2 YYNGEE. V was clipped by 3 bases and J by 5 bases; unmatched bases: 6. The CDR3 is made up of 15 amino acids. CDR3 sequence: CASSAPQGATGELFF. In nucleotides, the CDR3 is TGTGCCAGCAGCGCCCCCCAGGGGGCGACCGGGGAGCTGTTTTTT.

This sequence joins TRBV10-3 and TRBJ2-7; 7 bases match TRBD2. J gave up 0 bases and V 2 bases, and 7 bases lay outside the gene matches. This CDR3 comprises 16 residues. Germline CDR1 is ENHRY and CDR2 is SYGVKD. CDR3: CAISEPRDYTSYEQYF. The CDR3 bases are TGTGCCATCAGTGAGCCCCGGGACTATACCTCCTACGAGCAGTACTTC.

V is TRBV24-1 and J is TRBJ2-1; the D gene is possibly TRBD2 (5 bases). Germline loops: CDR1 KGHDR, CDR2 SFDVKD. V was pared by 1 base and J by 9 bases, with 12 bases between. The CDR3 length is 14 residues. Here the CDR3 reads CATSDFLGRGEQFF. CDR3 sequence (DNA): TGTGCCACCAGTGATTTCTTGGGCCGGGGTGAGCAGTTCTTC.

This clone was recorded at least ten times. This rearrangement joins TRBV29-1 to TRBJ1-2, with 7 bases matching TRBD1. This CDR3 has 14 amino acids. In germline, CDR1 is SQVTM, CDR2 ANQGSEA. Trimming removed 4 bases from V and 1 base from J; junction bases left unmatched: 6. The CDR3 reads CSVGAGGSNYGYTF. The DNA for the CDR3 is TGCAGCGTTGGGGCAGGGGGAAGTAACTATGGCTACACCTTC.

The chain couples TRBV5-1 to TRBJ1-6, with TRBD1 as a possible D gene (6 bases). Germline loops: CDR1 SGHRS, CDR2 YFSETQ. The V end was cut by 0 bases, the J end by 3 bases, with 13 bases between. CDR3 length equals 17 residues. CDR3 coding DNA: TGCGCCAGCAGCTTGGGCCACAGGGACATCTATAATTCACCCCTCCACTTT. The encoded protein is CASSLGHRDIYNSPLHF.

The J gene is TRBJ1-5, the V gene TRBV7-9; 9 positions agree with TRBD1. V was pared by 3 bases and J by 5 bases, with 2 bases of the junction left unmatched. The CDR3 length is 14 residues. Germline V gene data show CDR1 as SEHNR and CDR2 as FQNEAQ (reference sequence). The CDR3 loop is CASSLGQGDQPQHF. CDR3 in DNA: TGTGCCAGCAGCTTGGGACAGGGTGATCAGCCCCAGCATTTT.

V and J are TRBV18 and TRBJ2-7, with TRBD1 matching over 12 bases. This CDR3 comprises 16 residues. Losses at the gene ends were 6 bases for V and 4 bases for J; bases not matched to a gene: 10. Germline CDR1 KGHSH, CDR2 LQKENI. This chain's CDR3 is CASSQLRGQGAYEQYF. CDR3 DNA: TGTGCCAGCTCCCAACTTAGGGGACAGGGGGCGTACGAGCAGTACTTC.

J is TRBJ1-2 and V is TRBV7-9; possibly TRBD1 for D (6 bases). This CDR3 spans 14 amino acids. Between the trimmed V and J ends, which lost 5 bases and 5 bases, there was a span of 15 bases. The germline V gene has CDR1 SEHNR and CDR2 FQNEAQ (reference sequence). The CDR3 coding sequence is TGTGCCAGCAGCCCATGGGACACGGAATATGGCTACACCTTC. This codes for CASSPWDTEYGYTF.

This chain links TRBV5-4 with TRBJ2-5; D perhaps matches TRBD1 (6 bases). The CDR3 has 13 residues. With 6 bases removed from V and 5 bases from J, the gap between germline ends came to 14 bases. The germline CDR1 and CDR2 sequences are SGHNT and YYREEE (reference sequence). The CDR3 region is CASNPQGLETQYF. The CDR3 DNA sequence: TGTGCCAGCAACCCTCAGGGGTTGGAGACCCAGTACTTC.

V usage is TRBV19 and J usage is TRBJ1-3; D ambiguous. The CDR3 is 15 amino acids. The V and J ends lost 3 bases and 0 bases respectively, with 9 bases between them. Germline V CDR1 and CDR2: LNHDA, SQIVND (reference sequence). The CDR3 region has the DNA TGTGCCAGTAGTATGACTCCCAGCTCTGGAAACACCATATATTTT. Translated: CASSMTPSSGNTIYF.

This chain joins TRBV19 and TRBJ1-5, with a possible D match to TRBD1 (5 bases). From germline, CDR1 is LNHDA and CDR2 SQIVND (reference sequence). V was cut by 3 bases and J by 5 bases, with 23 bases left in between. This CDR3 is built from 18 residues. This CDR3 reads CASSIFPGGMSEDQPQHF. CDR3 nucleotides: TGTGCCAGTAGTATCTTTCCCGGGGGGATGAGCGAAGATCAGCCCCAGCATTTT.

The CDR3 DNA reads as TGCGCCAGCAGCCCTTCGACATGGTCCACTGAAGCTTTCTTT. Protein: CASSPSTWSTEAFF. The chain links TRBV4-3 to TRBJ1-1; D ambiguous. V was clipped by 4 bases and J by 4 bases, with 13 bases between them. From germline, CDR1 is LGHNA and CDR2 YSLEER. The CDR3 sequence is 14 residues long.

The CDR3 sequence is CASSVKSRDSRDSPLHF. Here the CDR3 DNA reads TGTGCCAGCAGCGTAAAATCAAGGGACAGTAGGGATTCACCCCTCCACTTT. The chain has TRBV9 and TRBJ1-6; 7 nucleotides agree with TRBD1. Germline V lookup: CDR1 SGDLS, CDR2 YYNGEE. V lost 1 base, J lost 8 bases, and 12 bases stayed unmatched. CDR3 length equals 17 residues.

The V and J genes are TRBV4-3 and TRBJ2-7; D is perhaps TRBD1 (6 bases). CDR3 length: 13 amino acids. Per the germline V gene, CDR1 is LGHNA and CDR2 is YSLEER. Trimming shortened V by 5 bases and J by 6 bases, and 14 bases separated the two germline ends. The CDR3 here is CASSGRGFAEQYF. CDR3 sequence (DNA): TGCGCCAGCAGCGGTAGGGGGTTTGCCGAGCAGTACTTC.

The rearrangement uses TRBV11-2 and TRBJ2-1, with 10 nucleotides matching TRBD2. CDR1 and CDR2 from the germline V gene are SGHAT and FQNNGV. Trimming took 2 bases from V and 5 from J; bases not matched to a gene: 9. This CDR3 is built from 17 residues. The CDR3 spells CASSLSPLTSGNNEQFF. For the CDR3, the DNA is TGTGCCAGCAGCTTATCCCCCCTAACTAGCGGGAACAATGAGCAGTTCTTC.

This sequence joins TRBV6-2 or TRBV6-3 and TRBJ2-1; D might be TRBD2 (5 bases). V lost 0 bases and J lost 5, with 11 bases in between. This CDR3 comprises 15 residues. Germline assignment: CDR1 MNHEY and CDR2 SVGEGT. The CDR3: CASSYSIPGNNEQFF. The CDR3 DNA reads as TGTGCCAGCAGTTACTCGATTCCGGGGAACAATGAGCAGTTCTTC.

CDR3 protein: CASSGQSYNEQFF. The CDR3 DNA follows: TGTGCCAGCAGTGGACAATCCTACAATGAGCAGTTCTTC. The chain couples TRBV2 to TRBJ2-1; no reliable D call. This CDR3 comprises 13 residues. Trimming took 4 bases from V and 1 from J, leaving 5 bases between them. Germline V CDR1 and CDR2: SNHLY, FYNNEI.

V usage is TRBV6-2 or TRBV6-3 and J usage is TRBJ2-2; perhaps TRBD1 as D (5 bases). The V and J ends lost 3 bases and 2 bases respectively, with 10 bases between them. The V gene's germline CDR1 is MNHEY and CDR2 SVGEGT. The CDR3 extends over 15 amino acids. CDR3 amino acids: CASSYGRVNTGELFF. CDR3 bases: TGTGCCAGCAGTTATGGCAGGGTTAACACCGGGGAGCTGTTTTTT.

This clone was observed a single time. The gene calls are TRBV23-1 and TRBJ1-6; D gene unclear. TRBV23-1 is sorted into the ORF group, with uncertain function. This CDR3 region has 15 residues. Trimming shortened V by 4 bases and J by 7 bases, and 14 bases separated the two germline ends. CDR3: CASSLSKLENSPLHF. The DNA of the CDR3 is TGCGCCAGCAGTCTATCCAAACTGGAGAATTCACCCCTCCACTTT.

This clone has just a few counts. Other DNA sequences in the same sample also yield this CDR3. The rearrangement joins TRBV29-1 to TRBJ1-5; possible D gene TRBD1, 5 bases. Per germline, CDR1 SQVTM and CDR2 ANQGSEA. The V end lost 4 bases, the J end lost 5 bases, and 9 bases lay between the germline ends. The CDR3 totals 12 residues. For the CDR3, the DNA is TGCAGCGTTGGGGGGGAGGATCAGCCCCAGCATTTT. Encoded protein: CSVGGEDQPQHF.

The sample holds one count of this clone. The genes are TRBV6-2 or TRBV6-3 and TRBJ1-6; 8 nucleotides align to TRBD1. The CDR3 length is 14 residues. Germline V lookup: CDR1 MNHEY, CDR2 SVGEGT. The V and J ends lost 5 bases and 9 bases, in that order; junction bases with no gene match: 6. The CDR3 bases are TGTGCCAGCAGTAAGGACAGGGTTGGTTCACCCCTCCACTTT. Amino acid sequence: CASSKDRVGSPLHF.